A selection of T cell receptor beta chains follows, all from one sample in a study of cytomegalovirus exposure and HLA in healthy donors. Method: immunoSEQ multiplex PCR; TCRdb's copy keeps in-frame clones and lacks some. The sample carries some 170,000 clones, more than 60% recorded once. Material for sequencing was PBMCs. These receptors originate from a human donor in good health. Each CDR3 is given with its conserved first and last residue. The order of the fields is J gene, D gene, clone size, V gene, CDR3 DNA, CDR3 protein. D genes are given only for firm matches. Clone size is given for some rows only: seen once, a few or many times, or a class if the clone is expanded.

J: TRBJ2-7; D: NA; size: NA; V: TRBV4-1; DNA: TGCGCCAGCAGCCAAGGCGGCAGTTCCTTCTACGAGCAGTACTTC; CDR3: CASSQGGSSFYEQYF
J: TRBJ1-5; D: NA; size: NA; V: TRBV5-1; DNA: TGCGCCAGCAGCCCCACGGGGGGGGAAAATCAGCCCCAGCATTTT; CDR3: CASSPTGGENQPQHF
J: TRBJ2-2; D: TRBD1; size: NA; V: TRBV4-3; DNA: TGCGCCAGCAGCCAGGCAGGACAGGGGCGGTTCGGGGAGCTGTTTTTT; CDR3: CASSQAGQGRFGELFF
J: TRBJ2-3; D: TRBD2; size: NA; V: TRBV11-2; DNA: TGTGCCAGCAGCTTAGATCCCCTAGCGGGGGATACAGATACGCAGTATTTT; CDR3: CASSLDPLAGDTDTQYF
J: TRBJ2-3; D: TRBD2; size: few; V: TRBV4-3; DNA: TGCGCCAGCAGCTCAGGACTAGCGGGGGACGCGGAGGCAGATACGCAGTATTTT; CDR3: CASSSGLAGDAEADTQYF
J: TRBJ1-1; D: NA; size: NA; V: TRBV7-2; DNA: TGTGCCAGCAGCTTTGACACAGAAGCTTTCTTT; CDR3: CASSFDTEAFF
J: TRBJ2-3; D: NA; size: few; V: TRBV5-4; DNA: TGTGCCAGCAGCTTGAGGCGGGATACGCAGTATTTT; CDR3: CASSLRRDTQYF
J: TRBJ1-1; D: NA; size: NA; V: TRBV6-5; DNA: TGTGCCAGCAGTTTCAGGGGCACTGAAGCTTTCTTT; CDR3: CASSFRGTEAFF
J: TRBJ2-5; D: TRBD2; size: NA; V: TRBV15; DNA: TGTGCCACCAGCAAAGGGACTAGCGGGGGGGGAGGGTCAGAGACCCAGTACTTC; CDR3: CATSKGTSGGGGSETQYF
J: TRBJ1-3; D: NA; size: few; V: TRBV13; DNA: TGTGCCAGCAGCTTAGATAGAAGTGGAAACACCATATATTTT; CDR3: CASSLDRSGNTIYF
J: TRBJ2-7; D: NA; size: once; V: TRBV5-1; DNA: TGCGCCAGCAGCTCCGGGAACCCCTACGAGCAGTACTTC; CDR3: CASSSGNPYEQYF
J: TRBJ2-7; D: NA; size: NA; V: TRBV30; DNA: TGTGCCTGGAGATGGGGGCGCGAGCAGTACTTC; CDR3: CAWRWGREQYF
J: TRBJ1-5; D: NA; size: once; V: TRBV5-6; DNA: TGTGCCAGCAGCCAAATTAGCAATCAGCCCCAGCATTTT; CDR3: CASSQISNQPQHF
J: TRBJ1-1; D: NA; size: NA; V: TRBV4-1; DNA: TGCGCCAGCAGCCAAGTCCCAGGGGAAAACACTGAAGCTTTCTTT; CDR3: CASSQVPGENTEAFF
J: TRBJ1-2; D: TRBD1; size: NA; V: TRBV7-8; DNA: TGTGCCAGCAGCTTAGACGGGACAGGGAGGGGCTATGGCTACACCTTC; CDR3: CASSLDGTGRGYGYTF
J: TRBJ1-2; D: TRBD1; size: NA; V: TRBV2; DNA: TGTGCCAGCATGCGGACAGGGACGGGCTACACCTTC; CDR3: CASMRTGTGYTF
J: TRBJ1-3; D: TRBD1; size: NA; V: TRBV11-2; DNA: TGTGCCAGCAGCTCGACAGGGTCTGGAAACACCATATATTTT; CDR3: CASSSTGSGNTIYF
J: TRBJ1-6; D: TRBD1; size: few; V: TRBV11-2; DNA: TGTGCCAGTAGGTGGACAGGGAGAAATTCACCCCTCCACTTT; CDR3: CASRWTGRNSPLHF
J: TRBJ2-1; D: NA; size: NA; V: TRBV7-3; DNA: TGTGCCAGCAGCCTCGGGGGTGGTAGCCCCTACAATGAGCAGTTCTTC; CDR3: CASSLGGGSPYNEQFF
J: TRBJ1-5; D: TRBD1; size: NA; V: TRBV19; DNA: TGTGCCAGTAGTATCACAGGGGGCGATCAGCCCCAGCATTTT; CDR3: CASSITGGDQPQHF
J: TRBJ1-4; D: NA; size: NA; V: TRBV10-3; DNA: TGTGCCATCAGTGAAGATGGAGGAACTAATGAAAAACTGTTTTTT; CDR3: CAISEDGGTNEKLFF
J: TRBJ2-7; D: NA; size: once; V: TRBV30; DNA: TGTGCCTGGAGGGGTGACAATAGCTACGAGCAGTACTTC; CDR3: CAWRGDNSYEQYF
J: TRBJ2-2; D: NA; size: few; V: TRBV5-1; DNA: TGCGCCAGCAGCTTTGAACTAACGGCCGGGGAGCTGTTTTTT; CDR3: CASSFELTAGELFF
J: TRBJ2-7; D: NA; size: NA; V: TRBV5-1; DNA: TGCGCCAGCAAGCCCCCGGGTATCTACGAGCAGTACTTC; CDR3: CASKPPGIYEQYF
J: TRBJ1-1; D: TRBD1; size: NA; V: TRBV19; DNA: TGTGCCAGTAGTATGGGGCAGGGGGGTTATCGGGCTGAAGCTTTCTTT; CDR3: CASSMGQGGYRAEAFF
J: TRBJ2-5; D: TRBD1; size: once; V: TRBV6-5; DNA: TGTGCCAGCAGTACGTGGGACAGGCAAGAGACCCAGTACTTC; CDR3: CASSTWDRQETQYF
J: TRBJ1-5; D: NA; size: NA; V: TRBV28; DNA: TGTGCCAGCAGTTTATTTCAGGTCCAGCATCAGCCCCAGCATTTT; CDR3: CASSLFQVQHQPQHF
J: TRBJ2-7; D: NA; size: NA; V: TRBV30; DNA: TGTGCCTGGAGTCAAGGGGCTTGGTCCTACGAGCAGTACTTC; CDR3: CAWSQGAWSYEQYF
J: TRBJ1-6; D: NA; size: NA; V: TRBV7-3; DNA: TGTGCCAGCAGCTTACGGCCCCCTAGTCCCCTCCACTTT; CDR3: CASSLRPPSPLHF
J: TRBJ1-1; D: TRBD1; size: NA; V: TRBV6-1; DNA: TGTGCCAGCAGTCCCCAGACAGGGGGGAATACTGAAGCTTTCTTT; CDR3: CASSPQTGGNTEAFF
J: TRBJ1-5; D: NA; size: NA; V: TRBV19; DNA: TGTGCCATTTCCGACAGAAACAATCAGCCCCAGCATTTT; CDR3: CAISDRNNQPQHF
J: TRBJ2-7; D: TRBD1; size: NA; V: TRBV2; DNA: TGTGCCAGCAGTGAAGTGCGGACAGGGGGAAACGAGCAGTACTTC; CDR3: CASSEVRTGGNEQYF
J: TRBJ1-6; D: NA; size: NA; V: TRBV12-5; DNA: TGTGCTAGTGGTTTAGACAGGACCCTGGGTCCTGATTCACCCCTCCACTTT; CDR3: CASGLDRTLGPDSPLHF